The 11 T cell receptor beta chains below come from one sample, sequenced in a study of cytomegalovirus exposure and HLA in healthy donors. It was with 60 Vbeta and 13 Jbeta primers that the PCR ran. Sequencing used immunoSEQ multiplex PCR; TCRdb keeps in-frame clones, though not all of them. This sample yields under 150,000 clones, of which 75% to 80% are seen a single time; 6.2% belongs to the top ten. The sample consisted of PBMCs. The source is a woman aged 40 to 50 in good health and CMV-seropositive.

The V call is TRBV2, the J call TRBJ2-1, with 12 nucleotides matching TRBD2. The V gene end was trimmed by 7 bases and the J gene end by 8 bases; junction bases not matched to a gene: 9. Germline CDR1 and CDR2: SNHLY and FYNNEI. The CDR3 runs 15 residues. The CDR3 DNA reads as TGTGCCAGCACCCCCGGACTAGCGGGAATTGATGAGCAGTTCTTC. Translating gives CASTPGLAGIDEQFF.

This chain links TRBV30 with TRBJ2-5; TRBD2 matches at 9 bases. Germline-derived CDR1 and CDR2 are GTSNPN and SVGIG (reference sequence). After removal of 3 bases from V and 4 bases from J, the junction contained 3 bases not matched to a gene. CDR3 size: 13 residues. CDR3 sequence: CAWSLLAGETQYF. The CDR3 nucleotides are TGTGCCTGGAGCTTACTAGCGGGAGAGACCCAGTACTTC.

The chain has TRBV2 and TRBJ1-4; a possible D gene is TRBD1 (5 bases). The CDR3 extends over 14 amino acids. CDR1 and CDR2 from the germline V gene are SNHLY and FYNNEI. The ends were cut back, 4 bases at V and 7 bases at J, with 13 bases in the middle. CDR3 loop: CASSGGRGIEKLFF. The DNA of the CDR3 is TGTGCCAGCAGTGGCGGACGGGGGATTGAAAAACTGTTTTTT.

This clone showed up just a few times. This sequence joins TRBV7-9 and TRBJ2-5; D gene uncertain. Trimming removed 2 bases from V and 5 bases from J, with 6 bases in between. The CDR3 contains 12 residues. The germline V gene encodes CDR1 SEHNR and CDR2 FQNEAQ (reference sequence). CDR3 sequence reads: CASSLSVETQYF. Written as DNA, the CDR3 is TGTGCCAGCAGCTTATCCGTGGAGACCCAGTACTTC.

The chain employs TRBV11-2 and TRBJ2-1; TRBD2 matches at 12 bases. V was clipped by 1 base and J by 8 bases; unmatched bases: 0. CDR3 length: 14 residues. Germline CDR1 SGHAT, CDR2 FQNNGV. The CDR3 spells CASSLGTSGDEQFF. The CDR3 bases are TGTGCCAGCAGCTTAGGGACTAGCGGGGATGAGCAGTTCTTC.

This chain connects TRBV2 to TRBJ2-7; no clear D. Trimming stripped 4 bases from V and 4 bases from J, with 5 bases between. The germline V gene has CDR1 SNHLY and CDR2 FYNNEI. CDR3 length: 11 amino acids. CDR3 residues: CASSALYEQYF. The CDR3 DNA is TGTGCCAGCAGTGCCTTATACGAGCAGTACTTC.

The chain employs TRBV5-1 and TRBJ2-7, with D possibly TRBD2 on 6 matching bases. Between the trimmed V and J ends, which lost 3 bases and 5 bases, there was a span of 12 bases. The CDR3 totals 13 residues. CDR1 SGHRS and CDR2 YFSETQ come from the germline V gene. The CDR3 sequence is CASSSLLAHEQYF. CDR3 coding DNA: TGCGCCAGCAGCTCCTTACTAGCTCACGAGCAGTACTTC.

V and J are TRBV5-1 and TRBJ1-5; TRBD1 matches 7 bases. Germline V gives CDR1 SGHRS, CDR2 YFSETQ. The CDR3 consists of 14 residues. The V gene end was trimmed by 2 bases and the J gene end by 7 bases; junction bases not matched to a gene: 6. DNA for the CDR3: TGCGCCAGCAGCTTCACAGGGGAAAACCAGCCCCAGCATTTT. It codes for CASSFTGENQPQHF.

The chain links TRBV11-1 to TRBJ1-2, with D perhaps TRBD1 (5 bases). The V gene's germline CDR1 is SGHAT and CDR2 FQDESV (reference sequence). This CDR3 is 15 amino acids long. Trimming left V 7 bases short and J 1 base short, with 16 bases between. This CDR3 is CASILCGGVNYGYTF. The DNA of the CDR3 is TGTGCCAGCATCCTATGCGGGGGGGTTAACTATGGCTACACCTTC.

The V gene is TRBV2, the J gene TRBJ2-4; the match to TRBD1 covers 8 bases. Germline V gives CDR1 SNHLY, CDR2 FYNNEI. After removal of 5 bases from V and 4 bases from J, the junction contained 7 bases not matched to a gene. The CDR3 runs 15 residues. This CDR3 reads CASSRTGRSKNIQYF. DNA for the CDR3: TGTGCCAGCAGTAGGACAGGGAGAAGTAAAAACATTCAGTACTTC.

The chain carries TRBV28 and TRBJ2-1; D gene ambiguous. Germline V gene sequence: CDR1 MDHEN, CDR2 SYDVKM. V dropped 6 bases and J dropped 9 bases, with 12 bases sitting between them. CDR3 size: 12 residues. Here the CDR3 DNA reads TGTGCCAGCAGCATGCTATACGGTGAGCAGTTCTTC. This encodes CASSMLYGEQFF.